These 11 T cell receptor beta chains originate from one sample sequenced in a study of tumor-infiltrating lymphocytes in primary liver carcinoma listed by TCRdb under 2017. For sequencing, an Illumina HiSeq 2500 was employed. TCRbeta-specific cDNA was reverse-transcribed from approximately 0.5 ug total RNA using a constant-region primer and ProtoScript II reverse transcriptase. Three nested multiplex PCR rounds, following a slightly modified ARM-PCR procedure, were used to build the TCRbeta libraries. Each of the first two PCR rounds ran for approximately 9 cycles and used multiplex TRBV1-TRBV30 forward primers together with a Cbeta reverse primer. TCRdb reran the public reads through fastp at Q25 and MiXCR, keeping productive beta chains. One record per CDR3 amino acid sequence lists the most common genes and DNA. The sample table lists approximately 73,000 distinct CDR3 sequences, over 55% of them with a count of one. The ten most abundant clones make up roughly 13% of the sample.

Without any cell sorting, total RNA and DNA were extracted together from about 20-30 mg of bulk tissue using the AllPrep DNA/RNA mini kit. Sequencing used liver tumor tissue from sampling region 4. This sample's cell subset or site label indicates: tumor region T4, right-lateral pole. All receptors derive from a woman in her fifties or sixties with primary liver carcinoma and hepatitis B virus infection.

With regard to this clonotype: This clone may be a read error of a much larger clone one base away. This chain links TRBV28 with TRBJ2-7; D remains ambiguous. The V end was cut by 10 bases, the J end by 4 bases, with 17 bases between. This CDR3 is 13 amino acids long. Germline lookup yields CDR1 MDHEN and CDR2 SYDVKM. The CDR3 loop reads CANTRLSIYEQYF. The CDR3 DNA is TGTGCCAACACCCGATTAAGTATTTACGAGCAGTACTTC. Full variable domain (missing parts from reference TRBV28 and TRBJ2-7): DVKVTQSSRYLVKRTGEKVFLECVQDMDHENMFWYRQDPGLGLRLIYFSYDVKMKEKGDIPEGYSVSREKKERFSLILESASTNQTSMYLCANTRLSIYEQYFGPGTRLTVT.

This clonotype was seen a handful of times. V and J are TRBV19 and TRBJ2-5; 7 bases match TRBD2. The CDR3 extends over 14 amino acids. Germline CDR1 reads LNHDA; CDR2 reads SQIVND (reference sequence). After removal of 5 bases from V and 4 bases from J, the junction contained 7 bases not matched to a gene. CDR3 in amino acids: CASSGREGRETQYF. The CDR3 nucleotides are TGTGCCAGTAGTGGCAGGGAGGGACGAGAGACCCAGTACTTC.

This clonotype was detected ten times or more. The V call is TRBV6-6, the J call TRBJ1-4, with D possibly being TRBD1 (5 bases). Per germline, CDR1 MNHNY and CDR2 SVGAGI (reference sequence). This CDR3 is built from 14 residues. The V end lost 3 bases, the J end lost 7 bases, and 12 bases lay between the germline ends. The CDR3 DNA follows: TGTGCCAGCAGTTATGGGGCGTCGGGTGAAAAACTGTTTTTT. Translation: CASSYGASGEKLFF.

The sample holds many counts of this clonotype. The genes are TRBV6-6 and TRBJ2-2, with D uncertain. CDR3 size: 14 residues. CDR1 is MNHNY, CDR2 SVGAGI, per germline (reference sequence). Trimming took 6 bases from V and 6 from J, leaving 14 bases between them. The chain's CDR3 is CASRPYTKAGELFF. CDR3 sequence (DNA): TGTGCCAGCAGACCTTACACCAAGGCCGGGGAGCTGTTTTTT.

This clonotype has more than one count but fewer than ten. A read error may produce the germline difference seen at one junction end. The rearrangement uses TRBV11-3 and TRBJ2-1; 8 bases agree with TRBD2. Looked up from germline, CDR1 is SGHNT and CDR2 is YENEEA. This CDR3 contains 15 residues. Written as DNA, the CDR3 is TGTGCCAGCAACTTAGGAATTAGCGGGAAGCTTGAACAGTTCTTC. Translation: CASNLGISGKLEQFF.

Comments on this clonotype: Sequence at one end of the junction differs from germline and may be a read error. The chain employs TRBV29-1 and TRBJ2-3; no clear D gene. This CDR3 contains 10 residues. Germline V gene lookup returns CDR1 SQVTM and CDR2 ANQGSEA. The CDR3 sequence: CNVNTDTQYF. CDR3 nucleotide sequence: TGCAACGTCAACACAGATACACAGTATTTT.

The CDR3 protein is CASSRDKASNTQYF. The CDR3 DNA reads TGTGCCAGCAGCCGGGACAAGGCAAGTAATACGCAGTATTTT. This rearrangement joins TRBV12-3 or TRBV12-4 to TRBJ2-3, with D perhaps matching TRBD1 (6 bases). The CDR3 spans 14 residues. V was pared by 6 bases and J by 7 bases, with 17 bases between.

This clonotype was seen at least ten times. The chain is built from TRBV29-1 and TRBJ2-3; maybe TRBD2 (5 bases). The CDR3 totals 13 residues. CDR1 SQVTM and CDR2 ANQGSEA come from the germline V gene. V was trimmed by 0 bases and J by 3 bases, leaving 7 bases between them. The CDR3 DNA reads TGCAGCGTTGAAGACAGGACTACAGATACGCAGTATTTT. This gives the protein CSVEDRTTDTQYF.

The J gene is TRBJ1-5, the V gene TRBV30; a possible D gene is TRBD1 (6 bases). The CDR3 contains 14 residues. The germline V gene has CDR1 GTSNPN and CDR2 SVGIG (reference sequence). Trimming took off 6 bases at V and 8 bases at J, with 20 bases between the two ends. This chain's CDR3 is CACEGGSKSKPQHF. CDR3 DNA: TGTGCCTGTGAGGGGGGATCCAAGTCCAAGCCCCAGCATTTT.

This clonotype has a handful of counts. CDR3 sequence: CASSLGTSSYNEQFF. The CDR3 bases are TGTGCCAGCAGCTTAGGGACAAGCTCCTACAATGAGCAGTTCTTC. The chain is built from TRBV7-3 and TRBJ2-1, with a weak D call TRBD1 (6 bases). V was shortened by 2 bases and J by 0 bases, with 8 bases between the two germline ends. The CDR3 has 15 amino acids. Per the germline V gene, CDR1 is SGHTA and CDR2 is FQGTGA.

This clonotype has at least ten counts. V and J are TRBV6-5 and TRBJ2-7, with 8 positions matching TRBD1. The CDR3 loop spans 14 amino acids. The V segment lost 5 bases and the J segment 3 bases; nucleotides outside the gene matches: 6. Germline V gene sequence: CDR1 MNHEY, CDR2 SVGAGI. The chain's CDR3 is CASSRQGPLYEQYF. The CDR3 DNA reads TGTGCCAGCAGTCGACAGGGGCCACTCTACGAGCAGTACTTC.